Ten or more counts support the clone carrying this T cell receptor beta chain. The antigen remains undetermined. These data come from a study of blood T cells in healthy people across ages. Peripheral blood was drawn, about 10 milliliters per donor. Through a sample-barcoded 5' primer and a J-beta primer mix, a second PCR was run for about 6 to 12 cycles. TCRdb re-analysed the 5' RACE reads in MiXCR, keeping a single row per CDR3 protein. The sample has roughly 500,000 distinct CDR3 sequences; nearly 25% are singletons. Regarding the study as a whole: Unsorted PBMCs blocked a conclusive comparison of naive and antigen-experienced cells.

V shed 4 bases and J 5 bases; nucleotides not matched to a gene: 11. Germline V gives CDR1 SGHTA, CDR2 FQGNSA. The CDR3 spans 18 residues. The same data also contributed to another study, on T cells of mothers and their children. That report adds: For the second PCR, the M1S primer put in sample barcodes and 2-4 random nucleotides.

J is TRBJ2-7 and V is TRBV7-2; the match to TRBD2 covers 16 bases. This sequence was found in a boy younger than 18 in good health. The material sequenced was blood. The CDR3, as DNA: TGTGCCAGCAGCTCTATGACGGGACTAGCGGGAGGGCGCGACGAGCAGTACTTC. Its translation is CASSSMTGLAGGRDEQYF.